A single sample gave rise to the 24 T cell receptor beta chains below, sequenced in a study of CD8+ T cells in alopecia areata. Isolated RNA was reverse transcribed into cDNA used as the sequencing template. Clones were sequenced by immunoSEQ multiplex PCR, and TCRdb holds only the in-frame ones, with some missing. The data contain 130,000 to 150,000 clones, 62% of them seen just once; the ten biggest clones take up about 38%. Sample: CD8+ T cells sorted from blood. The receptors were sampled from a human donor in good health.

On this clone itself: Mismatch with germline at one junction end may stem from a read error. This chain joins TRBV5-6 and TRBJ2-5; the match to TRBD2 covers 8 bases. The closer fit of TRBJ2-7 to the DNA end suggests the J call may be wrong. This CDR3 spans 15 amino acids. Per germline, CDR1 SGHDT and CDR2 YYEEEE. The CDR3 DNA sequence: TGTGCCGGCAGCTTGAGCGGGAGTGATTCCCACGAGCAGTACTTC. As protein: CAGSLSGSDSHEQYF.

This clone was recorded a few times. The V and J genes are TRBV7-9 and TRBJ2-3; 9 positions agree with TRBD1. After removal of 2 bases from V and 6 bases from J, the junction contained 3 bases not matched to a gene. Germline V gene lookup returns CDR1 SEHNR and CDR2 FQNEAQ (reference sequence). This CDR3 comprises 14 residues. The CDR3 region is CASSLNRGLDTQYF. For the CDR3, the DNA is TGTGCCAGCAGCTTAAACAGGGGGCTTGATACGCAGTATTTT.

The chain employs TRBV29-1 and TRBJ1-2; D gene uncertain. CDR1 SQVTM and CDR2 ANQGSEA come from the germline V gene. The V gene lost 2 bases and the J gene lost 4 bases, with 11 bases spanning the gap. This CDR3 spans 13 amino acids. As DNA, the CDR3 is TGCAGCGTTGAAACCCAGGACTCCTATGGCTACACCTTC. It codes for CSVETQDSYGYTF.

The rearrangement joins TRBV13 to TRBJ2-7; D possibly matches TRBD1 or TRBD2 (5 bases each). The CDR3 contains 13 residues. Germline CDR1 reads PRHDT; CDR2 reads FYEKMQ (reference sequence). V was trimmed by 5 bases and J by 7 bases, leaving 15 bases between them. CDR3 in DNA: TGTGCCAGCAGCCCGGACGAGGGGTTGGAGCAGTACTTC. Translating it yields CASSPDEGLEQYF.

This clone has only a few counts. This chain connects TRBV13 to TRBJ1-1; no clear D. Germline V CDR1 and CDR2: PRHDT, FYEKMQ (reference sequence). Trimming stripped 4 bases from V and 0 bases from J, with 9 bases between. CDR3 length: 14 amino acids. For the CDR3, the DNA is TGTGCCAGCAGCTCCAGAAACATGAACACTGAAGCTTTCTTT. This translates into CASSSRNMNTEAFF.

The V call is TRBV19, the J call TRBJ2-1; 13 bases match TRBD2. The CDR3 is made up of 15 amino acids. V dropped 4 bases and J dropped 4; count of bases not matched to a gene: 1. Germline loops: CDR1 LNHDA, CDR2 SQIVND (reference sequence). CDR3 protein: CASSKTSGRYNEQFF. CDR3 nucleotides: TGTGCCAGTAGTAAGACTAGCGGGAGGTACAATGAGCAGTTCTTC.

The sample holds one count of this clone. The gene calls are TRBV5-6 and TRBJ2-7; 8 bases agree with TRBD2. Germline values: CDR1 SGHDT, CDR2 YYEEEE. This CDR3 is built from 15 residues. The V and J ends lost 0 bases and 3 bases, in that order; junction bases with no gene match: 5. CDR3 DNA: TGTGCCAGCAGCTTGGGCGGTAGCGGGAACTACGAGCAGTACTTC. Translation: CASSLGGSGNYEQYF.

The sample holds many counts of this clone. V and J are TRBV7-6 and TRBJ1-1; TRBD1 aligns across 8 bases. V lost 2 bases, J lost 8 bases, and 7 bases stayed unmatched. The CDR3 covers 14 residues. CDR1 and CDR2 from the germline V gene are SGHVS and FNYEAQ. Here the CDR3 DNA reads TGTGCCAGCAGCTTATACGTCGGACAGGGCGAAGCTTTCTTT. Translating it yields CASSLYVGQGEAFF.

This clone was counted a few times. The chain carries TRBV9 and TRBJ1-2; D is possibly TRBD1 (6 bases). Germline-derived CDR1 and CDR2 are SGDLS and YYNGEE. The length of the CDR3 is 14 residues. V was shortened by 0 bases and J by 4 bases, with 10 bases between the two germline ends. CDR3 DNA: TGTGCCAGCAGCGTAGATGGGGGCGCCTATGGCTACACCTTC. Its protein product is CASSVDGGAYGYTF. Based on the CDR3 plus reference TRBV9 and TRBJ1-2, the full variable domain is DSGVTQTPKHLITATGQRVTLRCSPRSGDLSVYWYQQSLDQGLQFLIQYYNGEERAKGNILERFSAQQFPDLHSELNLSSLELGDSALYFCASSVDGGAYGYTFGSGTRLTVV.

V is TRBV28 and J is TRBJ2-4; D not certain. This CDR3 spans 13 amino acids. Germline V gene lookup returns CDR1 MDHEN and CDR2 SYDVKM. V shed 4 bases and J shed 6 bases, with 10 bases lying between them. The CDR3 is CASSWPDRNIQYF. The CDR3 DNA follows: TGTGCCAGCAGTTGGCCTGACCGAAACATTCAGTACTTC.

The chain has TRBV2 and TRBJ2-7, with unresolved D. Trimming left V 3 bases short and J 5 bases short, with 5 bases between. CDR1 and CDR2 from the germline V gene are SNHLY and FYNNEI. This CDR3 has 11 residues. The CDR3 spells CASSDPNEQYF. For the CDR3, the DNA is TGTGCCAGCAGTGACCCCAACGAGCAGTACTTC.

This clone came up a few times. The chain employs TRBV12-5 and TRBJ1-1; perhaps TRBD1 as D (5 bases). The germline V and J ends were trimmed by 5 bases and 5 bases, with 12 bases remaining between them. Germline CDR1 reads LGHNT; CDR2 reads FRNRAP. The CDR3 covers 13 residues. Here the CDR3 reads CASGITGGTEAFF. As DNA, the CDR3 is TGTGCTAGTGGTATAACGGGGGGGACTGAAGCTTTCTTT.

This clone was picked up a small number of times. This chain links TRBV28 with TRBJ2-7; 8 bases agree with TRBD1. The V gene's germline CDR1 is MDHEN and CDR2 SYDVKM. The CDR3 covers 15 residues. Losses at the gene ends were 3 bases for V and 4 bases for J; bases not matched to a gene: 8. The CDR3 sequence is CASSLFGQGEYEQYF. CDR3 DNA sequence: TGTGCCAGCAGTTTGTTCGGACAGGGAGAATACGAGCAGTACTTC.

V gene TRBV27 combines with J gene TRBJ2-7; 7 nucleotides align to TRBD2. Germline values: CDR1 MNHEY, CDR2 SMNVEV (reference sequence). The CDR3 sequence is 15 residues long. Germline trimming cut 6 bases from V and 3 bases from J; bases unmatched to any gene: 11. CDR3 region: CASRGTAGSVYEQYF. The CDR3, as DNA: TGTGCCAGCAGGGGAACAGCGGGGTCGGTCTACGAGCAGTACTTC.

The V and J genes are TRBV5-1 and TRBJ2-7, with TRBD1 as a possible D gene (5 bases). CDR3 length equals 15 residues. Germline CDR1 SGHRS, CDR2 YFSETQ. V lost 5 bases to trimming and J lost 0 bases, with 15 bases between them. This CDR3 is CASRLERTLSYEQYF. CDR3 in DNA: TGCGCCAGCAGACTCGAGAGGACACTCTCCTACGAGCAGTACTTC.

Only a few counts were recorded for this clone. The junction does not match germline at one end; this may be a read error. The chain links TRBV2 to TRBJ1-1, with unresolved D. This CDR3 comprises 8 residues. CDR1 and CDR2 from the germline V gene are SNHLY and FYNNEI. The CDR3 loop reads CASTEAFF. The CDR3 region has the DNA TGTGCCAGCACTGAAGCTTTCTTT.

This rearrangement joins TRBV6-5 to TRBJ2-5, with D hard to call. This CDR3 comprises 14 residues. Looked up from germline, CDR1 is MNHEY and CDR2 is SVGAGI. V lost 0 bases, J lost 1 base, and 6 bases lay in between. CDR3 in amino acids: CASSYSKVQETQYF. CDR3 nucleotides: TGTGCCAGCAGTTACTCGAAAGTCCAAGAGACCCAGTACTTC.

About this clone itself: Relative to the germline gene, one junction end is altered; a read error may explain this. The sample carries other DNA sequences with the same CDR3. This rearrangement joins TRBV5-1 to TRBJ2-2; D might be TRBD2 (5 bases). The CDR3 contains 13 residues. CDR1 is SGHRS, CDR2 YFSETQ, per germline. The DNA of the CDR3 is TGCGCCACAGGTGACTCGAACACCGGGGAGTTGTTTTTT. Residues: CATGDSNTGELFF.

This clone was observed once. This chain uses TRBV6-5 with TRBJ2-1; D is possibly TRBD2 (6 bases). Germline assignment: CDR1 MNHEY and CDR2 SVGAGI. The germline V and J ends were trimmed by 4 bases and 0 bases, with 10 bases remaining between them. CDR3 length equals 15 residues. The CDR3 bases are TGTGCCAGCAGTTTTGGGGGGAGCTCCTACAATGAGCAGTTCTTC. Amino acid sequence: CASSFGGSSYNEQFF.

The rearrangement joins TRBV2 to TRBJ2-3; 11 bases are shared with TRBD2. The germline V gene encodes CDR1 SNHLY and CDR2 FYNNEI. The CDR3 runs 15 residues. J gave up 0 bases and V 11 bases, and 7 bases lay outside the gene matches. CDR3 sequence: CAGPGLAASTDTQYF. In nucleotides, the CDR3 is TGTGCCGGACCGGGACTAGCGGCAAGCACAGATACGCAGTATTTT.

The chain joins TRBV5-4 to TRBJ1-3; no clear D. The V and J ends lost 5 bases and 4 bases respectively, with 7 bases between them. CDR3 length: 12 residues. Germline CDR1 SGHNT, CDR2 YYREEE (reference sequence). The CDR3 DNA reads TGTGCCAGCAGTGTTTCCGGAAACACCATATATTTT. Translated: CASSVSGNTIYF.

This clone came up a few times. V is TRBV4-2 and J is TRBJ2-7; D is perhaps TRBD2 (6 bases). Trimming cost V 0 bases and J 1 base, with 13 bases left between them. This CDR3 is 16 amino acids long. CDR1 is LGHNA and CDR2 is YNFKEQ in the germline V gene. The CDR3 here is CASSQEHGSGSYEQYF. For the CDR3, the DNA is TGTGCCAGCAGCCAAGAGCATGGTAGCGGATCCTACGAGCAGTACTTC.

This clone was recorded a few times. The chain uses TRBV15 and TRBJ2-7; D gene uncertain. V was pared by 3 bases and J by 0 bases, with 9 bases between. The CDR3 runs to 14 residues. Germline V gives CDR1 LNHNV, CDR2 YYDKDF (reference sequence). The CDR3 region is CATSRERSSYEQYF. The CDR3 nucleotides are TGTGCCACCAGCAGGGAGAGGAGCTCCTACGAGCAGTACTTC.

The chain recombines TRBV29-1 with TRBJ2-1; tentative D call: TRBD2 (6 bases). Germline CDR1 reads SQVTM; CDR2 reads ANQGSEA. The CDR3 length is 11 residues. The ends were cut back, 6 bases at V and 9 bases at J, with 12 bases in the middle. As DNA, the CDR3 is TGCAGCGTCCCGACTAGGCTTGAGCAGTTCTTC. Its protein product is CSVPTRLEQFF.